The 8 T cell receptor beta chains below all came from one sample that was sequenced in a study of CD4 and CD8 cells across lung adenocarcinoma regions (dated by TCRdb to 2016 to 2018). Libraries were constructed by PCR. Sequencing took place on a HiSeq X Ten. The public sequencing data were trimmed at Q25 with fastp and processed into clonotypes with MiXCR by TCRdb, which kept only in-frame beta chains. Here each entry gathers all rows of one CDR3 protein and keeps the most common genes and DNA. Counted in this sample were roughly 7,100 distinct CDR3 sequences; less than 50% of them appeared once. In total, the top ten clones hold 30% of the sample. The sequenced sample consisted of CD4+ T cells from the margin of a lung tumor. In the paper's terms, the cell subset or site label means: tumor margin region. The source is a male donor with lung adenocarcinoma. The CD4 and CD8 labels of this study may be unreliable.

This clonotype rates as medium-sized (0.01 to 0.1%). The V gene is TRBV7-2, the J gene TRBJ2-5; D could derive from TRBD1 or TRBD2 (6 bases each). CDR1 and CDR2 (germline): SGHTA, FQGNSA. Trimming left V 8 bases short and J 2 bases short, with 18 bases between. The CDR3 loop spans 15 amino acids. Here the CDR3 DNA reads TGTGCCAGCGCGCGATCCACGGGGGCGCAAGAGACCCAGTACTTC. Translated, it gives CASARSTGAQETQYF. The entire variable domain, with the rest obtained from reference TRBV7-2 and TRBJ2-5, is as follows: GAGVSQSPSNKVTEKGKDVELRCDPISGHTALYWYRQSLGQGLEFLIYFQGNSAPDKSGLPSDRFSAERTGGSVSTLTIQRTQQEDSAVYLCASARSTGAQETQYFGPGTRLLVL.

About this clonotype: A read error may produce the germline difference seen at one junction end. V usage is TRBV7-7 and J usage is TRBJ2-5; 7 bases fit TRBD2. The CDR3 covers 14 residues. CDR1 and CDR2 (germline): SSHAT, FNYEAQ (reference sequence). CDR3 residues: CASSGAAVSETQYF. Here the CDR3 DNA reads TGTGCTAGCAGCGGGGCGGCAGTATCAGAGACCCAGTACTTC.

The sample holds one count of this clonotype. This CDR3 reads CASTPTGGAWEQYF. For the CDR3, the DNA is TGCGCCAGCACCCCGACAGGGGGCGCGTGGGAGCAGTACTTC. This rearrangement joins TRBV10-2 to TRBJ2-7, with TRBD1 matching over 10 bases. The length of the CDR3 is 14 residues. Germline trimming cut 7 bases from V and 7 bases from J; bases unmatched to any gene: 10. The germline V gene has CDR1 WSHSY and CDR2 SAAADI.

The chain links TRBV12-3 or TRBV12-4 to TRBJ1-2; 10 positions match TRBD1. V shed 6 bases and J 8 bases; nucleotides not matched to a gene: 9. There are 14 residues in the CDR3. The CDR3 DNA sequence: TGTGCCAGCAGGAACCGGGACAGGGGATTCGGCTACACCTTC. This gives the protein CASRNRDRGFGYTF.

This clonotype was found many times. The chain couples TRBV7-9 to TRBJ2-3; D unclear. The CDR3 is made up of 15 amino acids. V lost 2 bases and J lost 5, with 14 bases in between. Germline V gene data show CDR1 as SEHNR and CDR2 as FQNEAQ (reference sequence). Written as DNA, the CDR3 is TGTGCCAGCAGCTTAAAGGAGATTCCAGGAGATACGCAGTATTTT. Its translation: CASSLKEIPGDTQYF.

V and J are TRBV5-1 and TRBJ2-1; 8 bases are shared with TRBD1. Germline trimming cut 4 bases from V and 9 bases from J; bases unmatched to any gene: 9. The germline V gene encodes CDR1 SGHRS and CDR2 YFSETQ. The CDR3 is made up of 14 amino acids. CDR3 sequence (DNA): TGCGCCAGCAGCCCGTGGACAGGGATGGGTGAGCAGTTCTTC. Protein sequence: CASSPWTGMGEQFF.

At least ten counts were recorded for this clonotype. The V gene is TRBV11-2, the J gene TRBJ2-1; no firm D call. This CDR3 has 17 amino acids. Between the trimmed V and J ends, which lost 1 base and 6 bases, there was a span of 19 bases. CDR1 is SGHAT, CDR2 FQNNGV, per germline. The CDR3 sequence is CASSLALSPPTFNEQFF. The CDR3 bases are TGTGCCAGCAGCTTAGCCCTCAGTCCCCCTACGTTCAATGAGCAGTTCTTC.

This clonotype was observed at least ten times. V usage is TRBV27 and J usage is TRBJ2-7, with a tentative D call TRBD2 (6 bases). Trimming pared 6 bases from V and 0 bases from J, leaving 15 bases between. Germline V gene data show CDR1 as MNHEY and CDR2 as SMNVEV (reference sequence). The CDR3 is made up of 15 amino acids. The CDR3 bases are TGTGCCAGCAGGATTGGGGGGTGGAGCTCCTACGAGCAGTACTTC. Its protein product is CASRIGGWSSYEQYF.